Each of the 19 T cell receptor beta chains below was sequenced from the same sample in a study of blood T cell repertoires in COVID-19. Repertoires were generated with immunoSEQ multiplex PCR, while TCRdb's copy carries only in-frame clones and drops some. The data contain about 250,000 clones, around 90% of them singletons. Sequencing used PBMCs or T cells enriched from blood (not recorded which). The receptor source for this set is a woman aged 40 to 50 who had been exposed to COVID-19.

The count of this clone is one. The chain combines TRBV12-3 or TRBV12-4 with TRBJ2-7, with 7 bases fitting TRBD1. J was trimmed by 7 bases and V by 6 bases; bases with no gene match: 6. This CDR3 is built from 12 residues. CDR3 protein: CASSLTGNEQYV. The CDR3 nucleotides read TGTGCCAGCAGCCTGACAGGGAATGAGCAGTACGTC.

The table lists this clone with a count of one. V and J are TRBV4-1 and TRBJ1-4; D possibly corresponds to TRBD1 (6 bases). Germline CDR1 reads MGHRA; CDR2 reads YSYEKL. The CDR3 contains 16 residues. The V gene lost 1 base and the J gene lost 10 bases, with 19 bases spanning the gap. CDR3 nucleotide sequence: TGCGCCAGCAGCCAAGGGCCCAGGGGAATCTTTGGAAAACTGTTTTTT. Translation: CASSQGPRGIFGKLFF.

The rearrangement links TRBV6-5 to TRBJ1-2; perhaps TRBD1 as D (6 bases). The CDR3 contains 12 residues. Trimming removed 6 bases at V and 4 bases at J, with 9 bases between. Germline loops: CDR1 MNHEY, CDR2 SVGAGI. For the CDR3, the DNA is TGTGCCAGCAGAACAGGGCTCTATGGCTACACCTTC. Protein product: CASRTGLYGYTF.

The CDR3 DNA reads as TGTGCCAGCAGCTTTCGGTCTAGCGGGGGGGCCGGCTCCTACAATGAGCAGTTCTTC. Translation: CASSFRSSGGAGSYNEQFF. This rearrangement joins TRBV7-9 to TRBJ2-1; 12 bases fit TRBD2. Germline assignment: CDR1 SEHNR and CDR2 FQNEAQ (reference sequence). V shed 3 bases, J shed 0 bases, and the junction held 9 bases outside the gene matches. This CDR3 region has 19 residues.

The chain uses TRBV2 and TRBJ1-2; D gene ambiguous. CDR1 and CDR2 (germline): SNHLY, FYNNEI. The CDR3 is 11 residues long. V was shortened by 10 bases and J by 4 bases, with 10 bases between the two germline ends. CDR3 DNA sequence: TGTGCCAAAGAGAGAGTCTATGGCTACACCTTC. Its protein product is CAKERVYGYTF. Full variable domain (rest looked up from reference TRBV2 and TRBJ1-2): EPEVTQTPSHQVTQMGQEVILRCVPISNHLYFYWYRQILGQKVEFLVSFYNNEISEKSEIFDDQFSVERPDGSNFTLKIRSTKLEDSAMYFCAKERVYGYTFGSGTRLTVV.

This clone appeared a single time. The rearrangement links TRBV30 to TRBJ2-4, with 7 bases aligning to TRBD2. V shed 3 bases and J 0 bases; nucleotides not matched to a gene: 5. The CDR3 consists of 15 residues. Germline V gene data show CDR1 as GTSNPN and CDR2 as SVGIG (reference sequence). CDR3 region: CAWRGGTLAKNIQYF. For the CDR3, the DNA is TGTGCCTGGAGGGGAGGGACTTTAGCCAAAAACATTCAGTACTTC.

This clone was seen just once. The CDR3 is CASSIDGLSGNTIYF. For the CDR3, the DNA is TGTGCCAGTAGTATAGACGGACTCTCTGGAAACACCATATATTTT. The V gene is TRBV19, the J gene TRBJ1-3; D gene unclear. V gave up 0 bases and J gave up 0 bases, with 6 bases separating them. Germline V gene lookup returns CDR1 LNHDA and CDR2 SQIVND (reference sequence). This CDR3 is 15 amino acids long.

This clone was counted a single time. This same CDR3 is encoded by further DNA sequences in the sample. The genes are TRBV5-1 and TRBJ2-3; the D is unclear. Germline V lookup: CDR1 SGHRS, CDR2 YFSETQ. V was clipped by 0 bases and J by 3 bases, with 8 bases between them. This CDR3 is 14 amino acids long. CDR3 loop: CASSLAPGTDTQYF. CDR3 bases: TGCGCCAGCAGCTTGGCCCCCGGGACAGATACGCAGTATTTT.

Written as DNA, the CDR3 is TGCGCCAGCAGCCAAGATTACGTCAGTTATAGCAATCAGCCCCAGCATTTT. Translation gives CASSQDYVSYSNQPQHF. The J gene is TRBJ1-5, the V gene TRBV4-3; D gene unclear. V was cut by 0 bases and J by 0 bases, with 12 bases left in between. This CDR3 has 17 amino acids. Germline V gene lookup returns CDR1 LGHNA and CDR2 YSLEER.

The chain is built from TRBV4-2 and TRBJ2-2; 7 bases are a match to TRBD1. Germline loops: CDR1 LGHNA, CDR2 YNFKEQ. The CDR3 totals 15 residues. Germline trimming cut 3 bases from V and 3 bases from J; bases unmatched to any gene: 4. This CDR3 is CASSQPGTDTGELFF. CDR3 nucleotide sequence: TGTGCCAGCAGCCAGCCAGGGACAGACACCGGGGAGCTGTTTTTT.

The chain couples TRBV7-9 to TRBJ2-3; D is undetermined. The CDR3 contains 13 residues. Germline CDR1 reads SEHNR; CDR2 reads FQNEAQ (reference sequence). Trimming cost V 1 base and J 3 bases, with 5 bases left between them. The DNA of the CDR3 is TGTGCCAGCAGCTTAGGAGGAACAGATACGCAGTATTTT. The encoded protein is CASSLGGTDTQYF.

For the CDR3, the DNA is TGTGCCAGTAGGACGCGCATGACAGGGGACGATCAGCCCCAGCATTTT. Its protein product is CASRTRMTGDDQPQHF. The chain links TRBV19 to TRBJ1-5; 8 bases line up with TRBD1. Germline lookup yields CDR1 LNHDA and CDR2 SQIVND (reference sequence). V shed 6 bases and J 5 bases; nucleotides not matched to a gene: 12. The CDR3 consists of 16 residues. The variable domain in full, with the rest retrieved from reference TRBV19 and TRBJ1-5, is DGGITQSPKYLFRKEGQNVTLSCEQNLNHDAMYWYRQDPGQGLRLIYYSQIVNDFQKGDIAEGYSVSREKKESFPLTVTSAQKNPTAFYLCASRTRMTGDDQPQHFGDGTRLSIL.

The rearrangement links TRBV4-3 to TRBJ1-1, with TRBD1 matching 9 bases. Germline V gene sequence: CDR1 LGHNA, CDR2 YSLEER. CDR3 length: 15 residues. The ends lost 4 bases at V and 1 base at J; junction bases unmatched: 4. The CDR3 loop is CASSLSDRGNTEAFF. In nucleotides, the CDR3 is TGCGCCAGCAGCCTCTCGGACAGGGGGAACACTGAAGCTTTCTTT.

The gene calls are TRBV18 and TRBJ1-6; 8 bases agree with TRBD1. V trimming: 3 bases; J trimming: 9 bases; junction bases outside the gene matches: 4. Per germline, CDR1 KGHSH and CDR2 LQKENI. The CDR3 has 14 amino acids. CDR3 sequence (DNA): TGTGCCAGCTCACCCGGGACAGGACCTTCACCCCTCCACTTT. Its translation: CASSPGTGPSPLHF.

The chain has TRBV6-5 and TRBJ1-5; no clear D. The V gene's germline CDR1 is MNHEY and CDR2 SVGAGI. V dropped 5 bases and J dropped 0 bases, with 8 bases sitting between them. CDR3 size: 14 residues. CDR3 sequence (DNA): TGTGCCAGCAGTCACTTGTATAGCAATCAGCCCCAGCATTTT. Its translation: CASSHLYSNQPQHF.

This clone was observed a handful of times. The chain is built from TRBV4-1 and TRBJ1-2; D may be TRBD1 (5 bases). Germline V gene lookup returns CDR1 MGHRA and CDR2 YSYEKL. Trimming cost V 0 bases and J 4 bases, with 12 bases left between them. The CDR3 is 15 residues long. CDR3 sequence: CASSQDPGRGYGYTF. The CDR3 region has the DNA TGCGCCAGCAGCCAAGACCCGGGGAGGGGCTATGGCTACACCTTC.

The V gene is TRBV11-3, the J gene TRBJ1-4; D possibly corresponds to TRBD1 (5 bases). V was trimmed by 4 bases and J by 7 bases, leaving 13 bases between them. The germline V gene encodes CDR1 SGHNT and CDR2 YENEEA. The length of the CDR3 is 14 residues. Here the CDR3 DNA reads TGTGCCAGCAGCTGGGAAGGGGTAGTTGAAAAACTGTTTTTT. Its protein product is CASSWEGVVEKLFF.

The chain joins TRBV4-3 to TRBJ2-1, with D hard to call. The CDR3 has 17 amino acids. Per germline, CDR1 LGHNA and CDR2 YSLEER. V lost 0 bases and J 0 bases, leaving 12 bases between the germline ends. The chain's CDR3 is CASSQDRSASSYNEQFF. DNA of the CDR3: TGCGCCAGCAGCCAAGATCGGAGCGCTAGCTCCTACAATGAGCAGTTCTTC.

This clone was detected once. The chain has TRBV11-3 and TRBJ1-1; D is ambiguous. This CDR3 spans 15 amino acids. Per germline, CDR1 SGHNT and CDR2 YENEEA. V was pared by 6 bases and J by 3 bases, with 17 bases between. The CDR3 region is CASRPTLGRDTEAFF. The CDR3, as DNA: TGTGCCAGCAGGCCCACCCTAGGGCGGGACACTGAAGCTTTCTTT.